The 26 T cell receptor beta chains below all came from one sample that was sequenced in a study of neurological immune-mediated disorders. TCRdb used MiXCR to reprocess the 5' RACE reads, holding one entry per CDR3 protein. The sample holds some 49,000 distinct CDR3 sequences, around 14% seen once. Time point here: longitudinal time-point 2. Sequencing used PBMCs. Receptors originate from a male donor with HTLV-1-associated myelopathy (HAM/TSP).

The sample holds many counts of this clonotype. The V and J genes are TRBV5-6 and TRBJ2-1; no clear D. V was clipped by 4 bases and J by 9 bases, with 11 bases between them. Looked up from germline, CDR1 is SGHDT and CDR2 is YYEEEE. The CDR3 has 12 amino acids. This CDR3 is CASSEPRGEQFF. CDR3 DNA sequence: TGTGCCAGCAGCGAGCCTCGCGGTGAGCAGTTCTTC.

This clonotype was seen repeatedly, ten times or more. The rearrangement uses TRBV5-1 and TRBJ2-3; D is unresolved. Germline CDR1 and CDR2: SGHRS and YFSETQ. The length of the CDR3 is 12 residues. The V end lost 4 bases, the J end lost 7 bases, and 10 bases lay between the germline ends. The CDR3 sequence: CASSADANTQYF. As DNA, the CDR3 is TGCGCCAGCAGCGCGGACGCTAATACGCAGTATTTT.

This clonotype was seen many times. This chain joins TRBV7-2 and TRBJ2-2; possibly TRBD1 or TRBD2 for D (5 bases each). Trimming removed 4 bases at V and 0 bases at J, with 9 bases between. Germline values: CDR1 SGHTA, CDR2 FQGNSA. CDR3 length equals 15 residues. The DNA for the CDR3 is TGTGCCAGCAGCTGGGACCTAACGAACACCGGGGAGCTGTTTTTT. Its translation: CASSWDLTNTGELFF. The complete variable domain, with remaining parts taken from reference TRBV7-2 and TRBJ2-2, reads GAGVSQSPSNKVTEKGKDVELRCDPISGHTALYWYRQSLGQGLEFLIYFQGNSAPDKSGLPSDRFSAERTGGSVSTLTIQRTQQEDSAVYLCASSWDLTNTGELFFGEGSRLTVL.

This clonotype occurred many times. J is TRBJ2-1 and V is TRBV20-1, with 9 bases matching TRBD1. This CDR3 spans 15 amino acids. Germline V gives CDR1 DFQATT, CDR2 SNEGSKA (reference sequence). Germline trimming cut 3 bases from V and 4 bases from J; bases unmatched to any gene: 7. The CDR3 reads CSARMDRGLYNEQFF. In nucleotides, the CDR3 is TGCAGTGCTAGGATGGACAGGGGACTGTACAATGAGCAGTTCTTC.

This clonotype was detected ten times or more. The rearrangement links TRBV5-1 to TRBJ2-5; a possible D gene is TRBD2 (5 bases). The germline gives CDR1 SGHRS, CDR2 YFSETQ. This CDR3 has 15 amino acids. Trimming stripped 0 bases from V and 4 bases from J, with 13 bases between. DNA of the CDR3: TGCGCCAGCAGCTTGGATGTTAGCGACGGAGAGACCCAGTACTTC. Translating gives CASSLDVSDGETQYF.

This clonotype showed up just a few times. J is TRBJ2-3 and V is TRBV10-3, with 11 nucleotides matching TRBD2. In germline, CDR1 is ENHRY, CDR2 SYGVKD. This CDR3 is 16 amino acids long. With V trimmed by 2 bases and J by 2 bases, 3 bases remained unmatched. CDR3: CAISEVAGGNTDTQYF. CDR3 DNA sequence: TGTGCCATCAGTGAGGTAGCGGGGGGGAACACAGATACGCAGTATTTT.

The sample holds many counts of this clonotype. This chain uses TRBV27 with TRBJ1-1; 9 nucleotides match TRBD1. The trim removed 5 bases at V and 4 bases at J, leaving 5 bases unmatched. The CDR3 sequence is 14 residues long. The V gene's germline CDR1 is MNHEY and CDR2 SMNVEV (reference sequence). CDR3 in amino acids: CASSPQGAGTEAFF. CDR3 sequence (DNA): TGTGCCAGCAGTCCACAGGGGGCGGGCACTGAAGCTTTCTTT.

This clonotype was recorded many times. V gene TRBV5-1 combines with J gene TRBJ2-1; 11 nucleotides agree with TRBD2. CDR3 length equals 17 residues. The germline CDR1 and CDR2 sequences are SGHRS and YFSETQ. Trimming at V came to 0 bases and at J to 7 bases, leaving 9 bases not matched to a gene. CDR3 loop: CASSLGLAGSGFNEQFF. Here the CDR3 DNA reads TGCGCCAGCAGCTTGGGACTAGCGGGGTCTGGGTTTAATGAGCAGTTCTTC.

The table lists this clonotype with many counts. This chain connects TRBV5-1 to TRBJ2-1; D possibly corresponds to TRBD2 (5 bases). The CDR3 length is 15 residues. Per germline, CDR1 SGHRS and CDR2 YFSETQ. Between the trimmed V and J ends, which lost 4 bases and 6 bases, there was a span of 17 bases. The CDR3 protein is CASSPGLERVNEQFF. CDR3 DNA sequence: TGCGCCAGCAGCCCGGGATTGGAGAGGGTCAATGAGCAGTTCTTC.

This clonotype appeared many times. This chain uses TRBV27 with TRBJ2-3, with D possibly called TRBD1 or TRBD2 (5 bases each). The CDR3 spans 15 residues. V lost 0 bases to trimming and J lost 2 bases, with 9 bases between them. Germline assignment: CDR1 MNHEY and CDR2 SMNVEV (reference sequence). The CDR3 protein is CASSLSGDLTDTQYF. The DNA for the CDR3 is TGTGCCAGCAGTTTATCAGGGGACCTCACAGATACGCAGTATTTT.

This clonotype was seen ten or more times. The J gene is TRBJ2-3, the V gene TRBV5-6, with D possibly matching TRBD1 (5 bases). This CDR3 is built from 15 residues. Germline values: CDR1 SGHDT, CDR2 YYEEEE. Trimming removed 1 base from V and 0 bases from J, with 9 bases in between. Written as DNA, the CDR3 is TGTGCCAGCAGCTTGCCGCCAGGGAGCACAGATACGCAGTATTTT. This gives the protein CASSLPPGSTDTQYF. Full variable domain (outside the CDR3, taken from reference TRBV5-6 and TRBJ2-3): DAGVTQSPTHLIKTRGQQVTLRCSPKSGHDTVSWYQQALGQGPQFIFQYYEEEERQRGNFPDRFSGHQFPNYSSELNVNALLLGDSALYLCASSLPPGSTDTQYFGPGTRLTVL.

This clonotype was counted at least ten times. The chain couples TRBV5-6 to TRBJ2-5; either TRBD1 or TRBD2 may fit D (5 bases each). Germline values: CDR1 SGHDT, CDR2 YYEEEE. This CDR3 region has 16 residues. The V and J ends lost 4 bases and 1 base respectively, with 17 bases between them. CDR3 in DNA: TGTGCCAGCAGCCCAACGGGACGAAGCCTCCAAGAGACCCAGTACTTC. It specifies CASSPTGRSLQETQYF.

This clonotype was recorded many times. The chain combines TRBV7-2 with TRBJ2-3, with 12 bases aligning to TRBD2. After removal of 2 bases from V and 2 bases from J, the junction contained 2 bases not matched to a gene. CDR3 size: 16 residues. Germline values: CDR1 SGHTA, CDR2 FQGNSA. As DNA, the CDR3 is TGTGCCAGCAGCTTACTAGCGGGGGGGTACACAGATACGCAGTATTTT. This translates into CASSLLAGGYTDTQYF.

This clonotype was picked up many times. This chain connects TRBV7-2 to TRBJ2-5, with TRBD2 identical over 8 bases. The V gene's germline CDR1 is SGHTA and CDR2 FQGNSA. This CDR3 is 13 amino acids long. After removal of 5 bases from V and 4 bases from J, the junction contained 3 bases not matched to a gene. The CDR3 DNA sequence: TGTGCCAGCAGCCCCGGGGGGGGAGAGACCCAGTACTTC. Residues: CASSPGGGETQYF. Full variable domain (outside the CDR3, taken from reference TRBV7-2 and TRBJ2-5): GAGVSQSPSNKVTEKGKDVELRCDPISGHTALYWYRQSLGQGLEFLIYFQGNSAPDKSGLPSDRFSAERTGGSVSTLTIQRTQQEDSAVYLCASSPGGGETQYFGPGTRLLVL.

On this clonotype: A much more abundant neighbour one base away suggests this may be a read error. V gene TRBV29-1 combines with J gene TRBJ1-5, with a weak D call TRBD1 (5 bases). This CDR3 is 12 amino acids long. Germline V gives CDR1 SQVTM, CDR2 ANQGSEA. The CDR3 region has the DNA TGTTCTGGAGGGGATGGGGGTCAGCCCAAGCATTTT. This gives the protein CSGGDGGQPKHF.

In this sample, this clonotype turned up many times. The chain uses TRBV6-5 and TRBJ2-2, with a possible D match to TRBD1 (5 bases). Trimming left V 0 bases short and J 6 bases short, with 5 bases between. Looked up from germline, CDR1 is MNHEY and CDR2 is SVGAGI. The CDR3 has 13 residues. CDR3 coding DNA: TGTGCCAGCAGTTACTCACAGGCCGGGGAGCTGTTTTTT. Residues: CASSYSQAGELFF.

This rearrangement joins TRBV11-2 to TRBJ2-1; 11 bases agree with TRBD2. The germline gives CDR1 SGHAT, CDR2 FQNNGV. This CDR3 is built from 15 residues. Trimming removed 5 bases from V and 6 bases from J; junction bases left unmatched: 6. The CDR3 DNA sequence: TGTGCCAGCAGCCAATTAGCGGGGGGGCCCAATGAGCAGTTCTTC. This translates into CASSQLAGGPNEQFF.

This clonotype was seen ten or more times. The chain uses TRBV5-1 and TRBJ2-5; TRBD2 matches 7 bases. Germline trimming cut 5 bases from V and 3 bases from J; bases unmatched to any gene: 7. The CDR3 covers 14 residues. Germline V gene data show CDR1 as SGHRS and CDR2 as YFSETQ. The chain's CDR3 is CASRVRGTKETQYF. The CDR3 DNA sequence: TGCGCCAGCAGAGTGCGAGGGACTAAAGAGACCCAGTACTTC.

This clonotype has at least ten counts. The J gene is TRBJ1-1, the V gene TRBV7-8, with D unclear. V was cut by 6 bases and J by 6 bases, with 17 bases left in between. The germline CDR1 and CDR2 sequences are SGHVS and FQNEAQ. The CDR3 runs 14 residues. This CDR3 is CASSPITRYAEAFF. In DNA, the CDR3 is TGTGCCAGCAGTCCCATCACCAGGTACGCTGAAGCTTTCTTT.

In regard to this clonotype: The junction shows a germline mismatch at one end, possibly a read error. J is TRBJ2-3 and V is TRBV20-1; no clear D gene. CDR1 and CDR2 (germline): DFQATT, SNEGSKA (reference sequence). The CDR3 is made up of 18 amino acids. CDR3 in DNA: TGCAGTGCTAGAGATCACATTAACACCGCAGCTCGCACAGATAAGCAGTATTTT. It codes for CSARDHINTAARTDKQYF.

V is TRBV29-1 and J is TRBJ1-2, with D unclear. Trimming cost V 2 bases and J 8 bases, with 12 bases left between them. The CDR3 has 12 residues. Germline V CDR1 and CDR2: SQVTM, ANQGSEA. CDR3 DNA: TGCAGCGTTGAAAGCCCCGCCCCAGGCTACACCTTC. Amino acid sequence: CSVESPAPGYTF.

This clonotype was seen ten or more times. The rearrangement links TRBV2 to TRBJ2-5; perhaps D is TRBD1 or TRBD2 (6 bases each). This CDR3 is 14 amino acids long. Germline V gives CDR1 SNHLY, CDR2 FYNNEI. Between the trimmed V and J ends, which lost 7 bases and 1 base, there was a span of 13 bases. The CDR3 loop reads CASKGGTGQETQYF. The CDR3 DNA reads as TGTGCCAGCAAGGGGGGTACAGGCCAAGAGACCCAGTACTTC.

As regards this clonotype: The limits of the CDR3 on the DNA are not certain, so only TCRdb's listed CDR3 is given. The CDR3 loop reads CASSFYICSARRLAGVKTQYF. This sequence joins TRBV5-1 and TRBJ2-5; the table's D call of TRBD2 was not tested on the DNA. Germline loops: CDR1 SGHRS, CDR2 YFSETQ. The CDR3 is 21 residues long, ends included.

This clonotype was counted many times. The chain is built from TRBV18 and TRBJ2-3; D is perhaps TRBD1 or TRBD2 (5 bases each). This CDR3 region has 13 residues. Germline V gene lookup returns CDR1 KGHSH and CDR2 LQKENI. Trimming removed 3 bases from V and 2 bases from J, with 6 bases in between. CDR3 nucleotide sequence: TGTGCCAGCTCACCCGGGACCACAGATACGCAGTATTTT. Protein sequence: CASSPGTTDTQYF.

This clonotype was recorded many times. The chain links TRBV7-6 to TRBJ2-1; D gene unclear. V lost 0 bases and J 0 bases, leaving 6 bases between the germline ends. The CDR3 is made up of 15 amino acids. CDR1 SGHVS and CDR2 FNYEAQ come from the germline V gene. CDR3 loop: CASSLAVDSYNEQFF. The CDR3 DNA reads TGTGCCAGCAGCTTAGCAGTCGACTCCTACAATGAGCAGTTCTTC.

This clonotype has ten or more counts. The chain recombines TRBV24-1 with TRBJ2-6; 7 bases agree with TRBD1. The J segment lost 6 bases and the V segment lost 7 bases, leaving 11 bases of the junction unmatched. Germline CDR1 KGHDR, CDR2 SFDVKD. The CDR3 runs 16 residues. Here the CDR3 reads CATSPTTGQAANVLTF. In DNA, the CDR3 is TGTGCCACCAGCCCCACGACAGGACAGGCGGCCAACGTCCTGACTTTC.